The 23 T cell receptor beta chains below all came from one sample that was sequenced in a study of shared clonotypes between healthy human individuals. TCRdb keeps only in-frame clones here, not all; method: immunoSEQ multiplex PCR. Of roughly 700,000 clones in the sample, about 74% were seen once. Sequenced sample: memory CD4+ T cells sorted from blood. As for subset: CD45RA-negative fraction. These receptor sequences come from a woman aged 30 to 39 in good health.

This chain links TRBV5-1 with TRBJ1-1; D remains ambiguous. Trimming cost V 0 bases and J 5 bases, with 17 bases left between them. The CDR3 is 16 residues long. The V gene's germline CDR1 is SGHRS and CDR2 YFSETQ. The CDR3 nucleotides read TGCGCCAGCAGCTTGGGATATGCGACGCTGTGGACTGAAGCTTTCTTT. It specifies CASSLGYATLWTEAFF.

The chain uses TRBV7-8 and TRBJ2-3, with 8 bases matching TRBD2. Per the germline V gene, CDR1 is SGHVS and CDR2 is FQNEAQ. The CDR3 length is 16 residues. Unmatched junction bases numbered 15, after V lost 5 bases and J lost 8 bases. The chain's CDR3 is CASSPRRDPGGGTQYF. The CDR3 DNA sequence: TGTGCCAGCAGCCCCAGGCGGGACCCCGGGGGGGGTACGCAGTATTTT.

The rearrangement joins TRBV25-1 to TRBJ2-1, with D perhaps matching TRBD1 or TRBD2 (5 bases each). The germline V gene has CDR1 MGHDK and CDR2 SYGVNS. V dropped 6 bases and J dropped 7 bases, with 16 bases sitting between them. This CDR3 is built from 14 residues. In DNA, the CDR3 is TGTGCCAGCAGACGGTCCGGGACGAGTAATGAGCAGTTCTTC. Encoded protein: CASRRSGTSNEQFF.

Here the CDR3 reads CASSTGNEDTQYF. The CDR3 coding sequence is TGTGCCAGTTCGACAGGGAATGAAGATACGCAGTATTTT. J is TRBJ2-3 and V is TRBV28, with TRBD1 matching 7 bases. The CDR3 has 13 residues. Germline CDR1 MDHEN, CDR2 SYDVKM. Unmatched junction bases numbered 8, after V lost 9 bases and J lost 5 bases.

The chain carries TRBV4-2 and TRBJ1-1; D gene ambiguous. V was cut by 4 bases and J by 8 bases, with 17 bases left in between. The V gene's germline CDR1 is LGHNA and CDR2 YNFKEQ. This CDR3 comprises 14 residues. The CDR3 DNA follows: TGTGCCAGCAGCCTTAAGGTAACGGGCAGGGAAGCTTTCTTT. Protein product: CASSLKVTGREAFF.

The chain has TRBV10-2 and TRBJ2-2; D is unresolved. The ends were cut back, 0 bases at V and 3 bases at J, with 8 bases in the middle. The germline gives CDR1 WSHSY, CDR2 SAAADI. This CDR3 comprises 15 residues. CDR3 bases: TGCGCCAGCAGTGAGTCTTGGTTGCACACCGGGGAGCTGTTTTTT. Translated: CASSESWLHTGELFF.

This chain links TRBV5-8 with TRBJ2-7; tentatively, D is TRBD1 or TRBD2 (5 bases each). Germline values: CDR1 SGHTS, CDR2 YDEGEE. CDR3 length: 15 amino acids. The V end lost 2 bases, the J end lost 0 bases, and 12 bases lay between the germline ends. CDR3 nucleotide sequence: TGTGCCAGCAGCTTTTACCGGGGCTTCTCCTACGAGCAGTACTTC. The encoded protein is CASSFYRGFSYEQYF.

The table lists this clone with many counts. This chain connects TRBV7-2 to TRBJ1-5; D might be TRBD1 (5 bases). V shed 5 bases and J shed 1 base, with 12 bases lying between them. Germline V gene lookup returns CDR1 SGHTA and CDR2 FQGNSA. This CDR3 spans 15 amino acids. The CDR3: CASSKDSLSNQPQHF. DNA of the CDR3: TGTGCCAGCAGCAAAGACAGCCTAAGCAATCAGCCCCAGCATTTT.

DNA for the CDR3: TGTGCCAGCAGCCACGCGTCGGGACTAGCGGGACAAGAGACCCAGTACTTC. Translation gives CASSHASGLAGQETQYF. The chain carries TRBV14 and TRBJ2-5; 13 bases match TRBD2. Germline assignment: CDR1 SGHDN and CDR2 FVKESK. V shed 3 bases and J 2 bases; nucleotides not matched to a gene: 6. The CDR3 totals 17 residues.

The J gene is TRBJ2-7, the V gene TRBV18, with 13 bases lining up with TRBD2. The CDR3 is 15 amino acids. CDR1 KGHSH and CDR2 LQKENI come from the germline V gene. V lost 6 bases to trimming and J lost 7 bases; unmatched junction nucleotides: 9. As DNA, the CDR3 is TGTGCCAGCTCGGCCGGGACTAGCGGGAAGAGAGAGCAGTACTTC. Translating gives CASSAGTSGKREQYF.

CDR3 in amino acids: CASSYFSLAWGSPLHF. CDR3 nucleotide sequence: TGTGCCAGCAGTTACTTCTCCCTTGCCTGGGGGTCACCCCTCCACTTT. The V call is TRBV6-5, the J call TRBJ1-6, with D possibly being TRBD1 (5 bases). The V end was cut by 1 base, the J end by 10 bases, with 17 bases between. The CDR3 extends over 16 amino acids. Germline V lookup: CDR1 MNHEY, CDR2 SVGAGI.

The CDR3 nucleotides read TGCGCCAGCATCGACGGGTCTAGTTCCTACAATGAGCAGTTCTTC. Its translation is CASIDGSSSYNEQFF. The chain combines TRBV10-2 with TRBJ2-1; D ambiguous. Trimming stripped 7 bases from V and 1 base from J, with 14 bases between. In germline, CDR1 is WSHSY, CDR2 SAAADI. This CDR3 comprises 15 residues.

The sample holds one count of this clone. The chain has TRBV10-3 and TRBJ2-7; possible D gene TRBD1, 5 bases. This CDR3 has 16 residues. Germline CDR1 reads ENHRY; CDR2 reads SYGVKD. Trimming took off 6 bases at V and 2 bases at J, with 20 bases between the two ends. The CDR3 nucleotides read TGTGCCATCAGGGGGTTAGGTTCACAGGAGACCTACGAGCAGTACTTC. Translated: CAIRGLGSQETYEQYF.

This clone was picked up a small number of times. CDR3 sequence reads: CASSPGGTQYF. CDR3 in DNA: TGCGCCAGCAGCCCCGGGGGGACCCAGTACTTC. The rearrangement links TRBV5-1 to TRBJ2-5, with D possibly TRBD2 on 6 matching bases. Germline assignment: CDR1 SGHRS and CDR2 YFSETQ. The V and J ends lost 4 bases and 7 bases respectively, with 8 bases between them. The CDR3 sequence is 11 residues long.

This clone was counted a single time. The gene calls are TRBV7-2 and TRBJ2-2; 15 bases align to TRBD2. The V gene's germline CDR1 is SGHTA and CDR2 FQGNSA. The CDR3 is 16 amino acids. After removal of 6 bases from V and 6 bases from J, the junction contained 5 bases not matched to a gene. The CDR3: CASSWTSGRVAGELFF. Written as DNA, the CDR3 is TGTGCCAGCAGTTGGACTAGCGGGAGGGTGGCCGGGGAGCTGTTTTTT.

The rearrangement uses TRBV4-1 and TRBJ2-5, with D maybe TRBD1 (6 bases). Germline-derived CDR1 and CDR2 are MGHRA and YSYEKL. V lost 6 bases and J 11 bases, leaving 16 bases between the germline ends. The CDR3 runs to 12 residues. In nucleotides, the CDR3 is TGCGCCAGCAGTCAGACAGGACGAGAGCAGTACTTC. Protein: CASSQTGREQYF.

This clone was found once. The J gene is TRBJ2-2, the V gene TRBV19; D ambiguous. The germline CDR1 and CDR2 sequences are LNHDA and SQIVND (reference sequence). CDR3 length equals 14 residues. Trimming shortened V by 1 base and J by 3 bases, and 6 bases separated the two germline ends. Here the CDR3 reads CASSIVRHTGELFF. The DNA for the CDR3 is TGTGCCAGTAGTATAGTCAGGCACACCGGGGAGCTGTTTTTT.

This chain links TRBV19 with TRBJ2-7; 13 positions agree with TRBD2. The length of the CDR3 is 16 residues. Germline loops: CDR1 LNHDA, CDR2 SQIVND (reference sequence). Trimming at V came to 4 bases and at J to 4 bases, leaving 7 bases not matched to a gene. CDR3 sequence (DNA): TGTGCCAGTAGTACCGGGACTAGCGGGAATCGGTACGAGCAGTACTTC. Encoded protein: CASSTGTSGNRYEQYF.

The chain combines TRBV21-1 with TRBJ1-1. TRBV21-1 represents a pseudogene. This CDR3 spans 12 amino acids. CDR3 region: CAGPDPTMRAFF. The CDR3 DNA reads as TGTGCCGGCCCCGACCCCACGATGAGGGCTTTCTTT.

V gene TRBV28 combines with J gene TRBJ1-1; no clear D gene. The CDR3 covers 12 residues. Germline values: CDR1 MDHEN, CDR2 SYDVKM. V was trimmed by 5 bases and J by 6 bases, leaving 10 bases between them. CDR3 nucleotide sequence: TGTGCCAGCAGTGTAGGACGGTCTGAAGCTTTCTTT. Translation: CASSVGRSEAFF.

The chain combines TRBV19 with TRBJ2-7, with D possibly being TRBD1 or TRBD2 (5 bases each). V was trimmed by 7 bases and J by 6 bases, leaving 10 bases between them. CDR3 length: 11 amino acids. The germline CDR1 and CDR2 sequences are LNHDA and SQIVND (reference sequence). The CDR3 sequence: CASNGGSEQYF. Written as DNA, the CDR3 is TGTGCCAGTAATGGGGGATCCGAGCAGTACTTC.

The chain has TRBV2 and TRBJ2-4; TRBD2 is a possible D gene (5 bases). Germline CDR1 SNHLY, CDR2 FYNNEI. CDR3 length: 16 residues. Trimming cost V 7 bases and J 0 bases, with 16 bases left between them. The CDR3 nucleotides are TGTGCCAGCACGAAGAGCGAGGGAGTAGCCAAAAACATTCAGTACTTC. As protein: CASTKSEGVAKNIQYF.

A note on this clone: At one of its ends the junction is not consistent with the germline gene, which may arise from a read error. The chain links TRBV5-1 to TRBJ2-3; 10 bases are shared with TRBD2. The CDR3 length is 14 residues. CDR1 and CDR2 (germline): SGHRS, YFSETQ. The CDR3 reads CASSLGGPSGGKDF. Here the CDR3 DNA reads TGCGCCAGCAGCTTGGGAGGACCTAGCGGGGGTAAGGATTTT.